This T cell receptor (beta chain) was identified during a study of response to subunit inactivated influenza vaccine. Study findings and constraints: Each seasonal influenza vaccination recruits few new T cells, the authors suggested.

Germline assignment: CDR1 SQVTM and CDR2 ANQGSEA. Trimming cost V 7 bases and J 4 bases, with 13 bases left between them. The CDR3 sequence is 13 residues long. This clonotype appeared many times. No antigen is known for it. TCRdb reprocessed the RT-PCR reads via MiXCR and lists one record per CDR3 protein. The sample lists roughly 150,000 distinct CDR3 sequences; 9.5% to 13% were seen once. The rearrangement uses TRBV29-1 and TRBJ2-2; no firm D call. The TCR sequence derives from a man in his fifties who received an inactivated influenza vaccine. The starting material was non-naive T cells sorted from PBMCs, obtained roughly 6 weeks after vaccination. The CDR3 DNA sequence: TGCAGCGCTACGACTGGTTCCACCGGGGAGCTGTTTTTT. Encoded protein: CSATTGSTGELFF.